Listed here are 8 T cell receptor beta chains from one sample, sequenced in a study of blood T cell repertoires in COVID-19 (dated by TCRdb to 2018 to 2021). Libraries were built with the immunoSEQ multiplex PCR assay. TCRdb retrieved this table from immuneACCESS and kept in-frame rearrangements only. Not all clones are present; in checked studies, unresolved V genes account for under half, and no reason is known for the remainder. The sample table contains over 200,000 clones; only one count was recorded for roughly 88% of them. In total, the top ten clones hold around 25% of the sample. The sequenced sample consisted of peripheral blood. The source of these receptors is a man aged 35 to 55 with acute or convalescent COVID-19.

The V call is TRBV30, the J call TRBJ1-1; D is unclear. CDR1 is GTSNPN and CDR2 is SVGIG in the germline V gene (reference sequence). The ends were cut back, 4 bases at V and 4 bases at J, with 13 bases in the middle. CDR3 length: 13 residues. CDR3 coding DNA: TGTGCCTGGACTAAAGGGCGGGCCACTGAAGCTTTCTTT. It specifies CAWTKGRATEAFF.

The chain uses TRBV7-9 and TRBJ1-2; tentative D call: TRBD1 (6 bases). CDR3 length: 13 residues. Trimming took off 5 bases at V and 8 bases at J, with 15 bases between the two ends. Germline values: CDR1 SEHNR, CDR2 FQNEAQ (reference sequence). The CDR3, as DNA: TGTGCCAGCAGCCAAGGCAGGGGCTGGGGCTACACCTTC. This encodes CASSQGRGWGYTF.

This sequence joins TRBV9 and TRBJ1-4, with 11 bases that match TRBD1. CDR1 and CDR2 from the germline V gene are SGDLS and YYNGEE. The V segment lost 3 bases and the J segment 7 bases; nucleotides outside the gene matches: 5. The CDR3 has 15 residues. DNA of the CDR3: TGTGCCAGCAGCGCTTGGACAGGGGGCGGTGAAAAACTGTTTTTT. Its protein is CASSAWTGGGEKLFF.

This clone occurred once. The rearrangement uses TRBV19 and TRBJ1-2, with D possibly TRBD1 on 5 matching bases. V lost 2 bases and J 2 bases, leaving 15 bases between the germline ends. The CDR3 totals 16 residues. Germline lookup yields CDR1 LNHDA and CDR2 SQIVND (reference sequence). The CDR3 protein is CASSIIGGRGNYGYTF. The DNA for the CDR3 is TGTGCCAGTAGTATAATCGGGGGACGGGGGAACTATGGCTACACCTTC.

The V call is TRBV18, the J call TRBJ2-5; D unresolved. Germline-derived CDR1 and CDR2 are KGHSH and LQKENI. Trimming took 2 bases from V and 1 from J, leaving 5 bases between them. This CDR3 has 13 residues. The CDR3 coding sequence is TGTGCCAGCTCACCAACATCCCAAGAGACCCAGTACTTC. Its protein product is CASSPTSQETQYF.

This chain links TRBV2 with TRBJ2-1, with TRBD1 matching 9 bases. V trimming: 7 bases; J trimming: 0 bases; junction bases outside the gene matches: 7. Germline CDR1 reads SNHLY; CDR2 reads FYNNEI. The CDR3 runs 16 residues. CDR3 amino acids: CASKQGAGVSYNEQFF. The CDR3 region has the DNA TGTGCCAGCAAACAGGGGGCGGGGGTCTCCTACAATGAGCAGTTCTTC.

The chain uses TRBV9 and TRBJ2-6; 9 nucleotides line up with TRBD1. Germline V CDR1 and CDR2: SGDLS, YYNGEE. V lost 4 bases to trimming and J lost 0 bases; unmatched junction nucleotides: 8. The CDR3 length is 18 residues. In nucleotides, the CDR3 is TGTGCCAGCAGCCCCTCGGGGGACAGGGCCTCTGGGGCCAACGTCCTGACTTTC. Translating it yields CASSPSGDRASGANVLTF.

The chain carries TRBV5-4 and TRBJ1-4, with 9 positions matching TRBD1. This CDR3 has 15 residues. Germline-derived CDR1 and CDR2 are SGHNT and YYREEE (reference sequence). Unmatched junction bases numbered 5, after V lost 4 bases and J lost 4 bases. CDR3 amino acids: CASSVDRGNNEKLFF. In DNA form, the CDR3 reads TGTGCCAGCAGCGTCGACAGGGGGAATAATGAAAAACTGTTTTTT. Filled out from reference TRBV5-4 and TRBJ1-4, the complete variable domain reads ETGVTQSPTHLIKTRGQQVTLRCSSQSGHNTVSWYQQALGQGPQFIFQYYREEENGRGNFPPRFSGLQFPNYSSELNVNALELDDSALYLCASSVDRGNNEKLFFGSGTQLSVL.